This T cell receptor beta chain emerged from a study of shared clonotypes between healthy human individuals. Overall study results and limits: Clonotypes which were not shared had lower generation probabilities than clonotypes that all four donors shared.

At deep level, the assay was performed. Repertoires were generated with immunoSEQ multiplex PCR, while TCRdb's copy carries only in-frame clones and drops some. The data contain over 2 million clones, over 85% of them singletons. As concerns this clone: The antigen remains unidentified.

V was pared by 7 bases and J by 4 bases, with 19 bases between. Germline CDR1 SNHLY, CDR2 FYNNEI. This CDR3 is 15 amino acids long. This clonotype was obtained from a man between 18 and 29 years old in good health. The chain has TRBV2 and TRBJ1-1; weak D call: TRBD1 (5 bases). Sequenced: naive CD4+ T cells sorted from blood. The sample's subset: CD45RA+ positively selected. As DNA, the CDR3 is TGTGCCAGCACGGATACTGACAAGAGGGGCACTGAAGCTTTCTTT. It codes for CASTDTDKRGTEAFF.